This TCR beta chain was profiled in a study of T-cell memory formation after mild COVID-19. The CDR3 consists of 14 residues. Germline CDR1 is SGHRS and CDR2 is YFSETQ. Between the trimmed V and J ends, which lost 4 bases and 0 bases, there was a span of 10 bases. This clonotype was observed a handful of times. What it recognizes is unknown. From 5'RACE with constant-segment primers came TCR alpha and TCR beta cDNA libraries that carried sample barcodes and UMIs. TCRdb reprocessed the 5' RACE reads with MiXCR, giving one entry per CDR3 protein. This table has approximately 230,000 distinct CDR3 sequences, roughly 17% appearing once. Study-level findings and limits: Nothing showed for sure that second-wave clones peaking on day 37 were SARS-CoV-2 specific. Among CD4+ contracting clones, most were CM and EM, and CD8+ ones EMRA. Contracting clones from day 15 to 85 had balanced CD4/CD8; later expanders favoured CD4+.

This clonotype originated in a young man who had mild COVID-19 (a few samples of this study predate the infection). Cell type and time point are not known. V gene TRBV5-1 combines with J gene TRBJ1-1; D might be TRBD1 (6 bases). Sequenced: PBMCs or a T cell subset sorted from them (not recorded which). The CDR3 here is CASSTGTMNTEAFF. As DNA, the CDR3 is TGCGCCAGCAGCACAGGGACGATGAACACTGAAGCTTTCTTT.